This is a list of T cell receptor beta chains from one sample in a study of T-cell reconstitution after alpha-beta-depleted transplantation in children. TCRdb called the PCR reads again in MiXCR, with one record for every CDR3 protein. The sample has about a million distinct CDR3 sequences, under 30% seen once. The specimen was PBMCs, mostly from graft donor cells, collected 360 days after TCRalphabeta/CD19-depleted stem cell transplant. These receptors came from a boy in the first two years of life who had a stem cell transplant for SCID, so the T cells may come from the graft donor. Each CDR3 is given with its conserved first and last residue.

CDR3 length	J gene	V gene	CDR3 protein
13	TRBJ2-7	TRBV20-1	CSARVPLSYEQYF
15	TRBJ2-1	TRBV9	CASSPTGDFYNEQFF
15	TRBJ2-1	TRBV12-5	CASGLSPRLGNEQFF
13	TRBJ2-7	TRBV13	CASSPYGRDEQYF
16	TRBJ2-3	TRBV28	CASSFNGAGPPDTQYF
13	TRBJ2-1	TRBV2	CASRGSTYNEQFF
15	TRBJ2-7	TRBV5-1	CASSWGHSSSYEQYF
17	TRBJ2-5	TRBV7-2	CASSFIDRVKHQETQYF
15	TRBJ2-7	TRBV4-3	CASSQDRSAYYEQYF
14	TRBJ2-3	TRBV5-1	CASSNGLAPDTQYF
15	TRBJ1-2	TRBV18	CASSPTIQGGYGYTF
15	TRBJ1-1	TRBV11-2	CASSAYGTSGTEAFF
12	TRBJ1-1	TRBV10-1	CASSENRVEAFF
13	TRBJ1-2	TRBV3-1	CASSQGPSYGYTF
16	TRBJ2-2	TRBV12-3/TRBV12-4	CASSGTGGLNTGELFF
16	TRBJ2-2	TRBV12-3/TRBV12-4	CASSLMTGGVGGELFF
15	TRBJ2-1	TRBV11-1	CASSSQGGVYNEQFF
15	TRBJ2-5	TRBV4-1	CASSQDRGPGETQYF
14	TRBJ2-7	TRBV7-3	CASSPDDRVGEQYF
14	TRBJ2-7	TRBV28	CARPGLAGCYEQYF
16	TRBJ1-3	TRBV6-5	CASSYRTGDRGNTIYF
14	TRBJ1-5	TRBV2	CASSEVRGGQPQHF
14	TRBJ2-3	TRBV20-1	CSARDLTKPGTQYF
18	TRBJ2-3	TRBV7-8	CASSLPPVTGRITDTQYF
15	TRBJ2-1	TRBV20-1	CSARWSSGGPNEQFF
16	TRBJ2-5	TRBV6-2/TRBV6-3	CASSRLAGPNQETQYF
14	TRBJ2-5	TRBV7-2	CASSLDGRKETQYF
13	TRBJ2-5	TRBV10-3	CAIRDSLQETQYF
15	TRBJ2-1	TRBV30	CAWSAGGLVAGAQFF
14	TRBJ2-3	TRBV20-1	CSVTGWGVTDTQYF
13	TRBJ1-2	TRBV18	CASSPPGDYGYTF
14	TRBJ2-1	TRBV24-1	CATSDGPPGNEQFF
19	TRBJ2-1	TRBV9	CASSPWPSGGPSSYNEQFF
11	TRBJ2-5	TRBV20-1	CSAPSGETQYF
15	TRBJ1-6	TRBV29-1	CSARHRGRGNSPLHF
14	TRBJ2-3	TRBV6-5	CASSYSGETDTQYF